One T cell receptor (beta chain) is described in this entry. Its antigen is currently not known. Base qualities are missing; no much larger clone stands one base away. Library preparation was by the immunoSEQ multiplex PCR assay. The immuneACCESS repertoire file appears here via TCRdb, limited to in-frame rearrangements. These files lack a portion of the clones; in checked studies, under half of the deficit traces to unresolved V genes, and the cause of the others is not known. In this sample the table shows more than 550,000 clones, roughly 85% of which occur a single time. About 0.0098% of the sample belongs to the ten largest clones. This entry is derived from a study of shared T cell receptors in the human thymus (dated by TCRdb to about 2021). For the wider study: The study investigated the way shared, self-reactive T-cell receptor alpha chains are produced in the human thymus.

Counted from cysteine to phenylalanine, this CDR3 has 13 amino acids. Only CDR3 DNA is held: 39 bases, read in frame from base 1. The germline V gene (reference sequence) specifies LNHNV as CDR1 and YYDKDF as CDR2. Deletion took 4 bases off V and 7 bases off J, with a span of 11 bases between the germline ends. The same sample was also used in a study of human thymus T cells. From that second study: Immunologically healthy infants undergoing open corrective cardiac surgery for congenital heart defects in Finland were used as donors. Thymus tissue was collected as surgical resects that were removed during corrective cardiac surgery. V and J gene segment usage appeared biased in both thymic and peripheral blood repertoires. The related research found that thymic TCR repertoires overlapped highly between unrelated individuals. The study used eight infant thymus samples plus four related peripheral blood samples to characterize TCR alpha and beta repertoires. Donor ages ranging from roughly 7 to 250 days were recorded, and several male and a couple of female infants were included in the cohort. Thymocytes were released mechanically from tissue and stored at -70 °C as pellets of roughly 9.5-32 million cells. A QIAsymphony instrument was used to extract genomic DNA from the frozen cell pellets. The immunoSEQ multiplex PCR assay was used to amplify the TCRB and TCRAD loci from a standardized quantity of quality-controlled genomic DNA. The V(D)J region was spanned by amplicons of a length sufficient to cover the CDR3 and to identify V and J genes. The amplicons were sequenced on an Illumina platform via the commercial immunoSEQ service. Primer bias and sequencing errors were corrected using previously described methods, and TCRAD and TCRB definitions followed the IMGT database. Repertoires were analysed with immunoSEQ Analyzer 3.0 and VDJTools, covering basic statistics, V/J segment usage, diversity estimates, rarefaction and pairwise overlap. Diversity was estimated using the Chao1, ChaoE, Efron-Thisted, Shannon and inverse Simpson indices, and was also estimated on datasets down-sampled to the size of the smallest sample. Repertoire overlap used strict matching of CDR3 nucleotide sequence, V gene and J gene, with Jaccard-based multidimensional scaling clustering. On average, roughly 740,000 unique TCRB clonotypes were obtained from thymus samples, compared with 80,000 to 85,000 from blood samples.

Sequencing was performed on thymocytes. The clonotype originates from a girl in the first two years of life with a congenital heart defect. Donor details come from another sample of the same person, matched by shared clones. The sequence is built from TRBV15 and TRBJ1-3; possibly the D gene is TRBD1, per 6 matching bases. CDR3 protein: CATSIRGGNTIYF. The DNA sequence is TGTGCCACCAGCATTCGAGGGGGTAACACCATATATTTT.